This entry is about one TCR beta chain. Its antigen is unknown. Base qualities are not recorded, but no much larger clone differs from it by a single base. Collaborating institutions collected whole blood in K2EDTA tubes following their own protocols. For TCRbeta analysis, collaborators shipped samples as frozen whole blood, isolated PBMCs, or DNA extracted from either of those sample types. This entry is derived from a study of blood T cell repertoires in COVID-19 (TCRdb year 2020). The study in broad terms: Collaborator samples came from the United States, Italy and Spain and covered acute and convalescent phases of COVID-19. The prospective study material was composed of cDNA or gDNA derived from T cells, B-cell-depleted T cells, or PBMCs. The dataset comprised deeply sampled blood TCRbeta repertoires from subjects exposed to, actively infected with, or recovered from COVID-19. The repertoires were made available in a free public database intended to serve as a resource for research on the immune response to SARS-CoV-2. Samples were obtained from the ongoing ImmuneRACE study (first 160 participants) and from 950 to 1,500 subjects provided by 6 global collaborators. Nearly every sample came with metadata listing a de-identified subject ID, COVID-19 status, age in years and sex. Where available, HLA class I and class II types were taken from metadata supplied by the sample provider and were not determined by assay-based typing.

The immunoSEQ Assay, a bias-controlled multiplex PCR, was used to amplify TCRbeta CDR3 regions from genomic DNA. As for the authors' bioinformatics: The number of nucleated cells in each sample was estimated from the amplification of reference gene primers within the assay. To quantify the absolute abundance of each unique TCRbeta CDR3 rearrangement, sequence reads were collapsed and filtered. Productive Simpson clonality was computed per sample as the square root of Simpson's diversity index over productive rearrangements. TCRdb took over this immuneACCESS table, retaining in-frame rearrangements with V and J assigned. Such tables are incomplete; in checked studies, under half of the missing clones stem from an unresolved V gene, and the remainder is unexplained. D and trimming were read from the DNA, whereas the V and J calls and clone size are those reported in that table. This sample is represented by around 25,000 clones; approximately 85% of them were singletons. The ten largest clones capture less than 9.5% of the sample.

CDR1 and CDR2 are drawn from the germline V gene: SGHRS, YFSETQ. V loses 3 bases of germline sequence and J loses 4 bases, and the interval between the two ends is 13 bases. From the cysteine through the phenylalanine, the CDR3 covers 14 amino acids. Only the CDR3 DNA stays, 42 bases, in frame from base 1. On the study overall, not on this receptor specifically: The amount of clinical and demographic metadata varied by source and participant and was provided uncurated.

This TCR was sampled from a woman aged 45-59 years with active COVID-19. The rearrangement combines TRBV5-1 with TRBJ1-2, with no reliable assignment of the D segment. The sample consisted of peripheral blood. The DNA is TGCGCCAGCAGCTCCCGAGAGGGAAGCTATGGCTACACCTTC. Its protein product is CASSSREGSYGYTF. Full variable domain (CDR3 extended with the reference TRBV5-1 and TRBJ1-2 proteins): KAGVTQTPRYLIKTRGQQVTLSCSPISGHRSVSWYQQTPGQGLQFLFEYFSETQRNKGNFPGRFSGRQFSNSRSEMNVSTLELGDSALYLCASSSREGSYGYTFGSGTRLTVV.